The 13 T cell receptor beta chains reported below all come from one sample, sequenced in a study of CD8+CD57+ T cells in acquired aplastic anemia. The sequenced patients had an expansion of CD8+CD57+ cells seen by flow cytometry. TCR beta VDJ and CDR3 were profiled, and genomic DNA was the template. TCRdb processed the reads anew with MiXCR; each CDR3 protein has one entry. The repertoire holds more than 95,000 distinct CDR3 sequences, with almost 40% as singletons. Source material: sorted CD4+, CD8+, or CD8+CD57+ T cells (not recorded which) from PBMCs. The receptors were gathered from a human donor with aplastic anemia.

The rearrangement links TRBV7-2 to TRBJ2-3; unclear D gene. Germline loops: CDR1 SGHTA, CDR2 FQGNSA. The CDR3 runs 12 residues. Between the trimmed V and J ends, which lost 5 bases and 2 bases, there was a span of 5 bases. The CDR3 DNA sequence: TGTGCCAGCAGCACCTTCACAGATACGCAGTATTTT. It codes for CASSTFTDTQYF. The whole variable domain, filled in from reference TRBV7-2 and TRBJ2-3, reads GAGVSQSPSNKVTEKGKDVELRCDPISGHTALYWYRQSLGQGLEFLIYFQGNSAPDKSGLPSDRFSAERTGGSVSTLTIQRTQQEDSAVYLCASSTFTDTQYFGPGTRLTVL.

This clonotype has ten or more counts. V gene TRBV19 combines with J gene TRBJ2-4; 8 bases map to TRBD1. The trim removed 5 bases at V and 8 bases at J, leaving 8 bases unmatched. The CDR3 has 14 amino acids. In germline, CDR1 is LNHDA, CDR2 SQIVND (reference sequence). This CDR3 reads CASSSSGGWDIQYF. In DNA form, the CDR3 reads TGTGCCAGTAGTTCCTCAGGGGGCTGGGACATTCAGTACTTC.

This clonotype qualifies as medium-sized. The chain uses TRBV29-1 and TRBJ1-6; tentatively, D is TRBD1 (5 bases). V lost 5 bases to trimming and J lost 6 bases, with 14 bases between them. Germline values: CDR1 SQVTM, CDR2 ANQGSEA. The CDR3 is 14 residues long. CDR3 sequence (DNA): TGCAGCGTTACTACGGGGCCAGTTAATTCACCCCTCCACTTT. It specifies CSVTTGPVNSPLHF.

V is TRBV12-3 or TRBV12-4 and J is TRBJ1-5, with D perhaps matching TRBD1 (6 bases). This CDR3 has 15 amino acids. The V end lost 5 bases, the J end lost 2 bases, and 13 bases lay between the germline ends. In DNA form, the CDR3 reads TGTGCCAGCAGTGGGCAGGGGTACGGCAATCAGCCCCAGCATTTT. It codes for CASSGQGYGNQPQHF.

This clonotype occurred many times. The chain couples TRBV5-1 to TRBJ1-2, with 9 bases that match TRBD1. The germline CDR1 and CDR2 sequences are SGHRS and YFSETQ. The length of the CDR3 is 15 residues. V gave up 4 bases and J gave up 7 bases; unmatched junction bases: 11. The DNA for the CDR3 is TGCGCCAGCAGCCTTTCCCGGGACAGGGAACGTGGCTACACCTTC. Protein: CASSLSRDRERGYTF.

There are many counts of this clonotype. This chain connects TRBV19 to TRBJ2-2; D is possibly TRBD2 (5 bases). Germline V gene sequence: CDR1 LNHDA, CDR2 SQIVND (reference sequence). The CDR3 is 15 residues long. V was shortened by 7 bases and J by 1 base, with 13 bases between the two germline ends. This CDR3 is CASTTPGKNTGELFF. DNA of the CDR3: TGTGCCAGTACCACACCCGGGAAGAACACCGGGGAGCTGTTTTTT.

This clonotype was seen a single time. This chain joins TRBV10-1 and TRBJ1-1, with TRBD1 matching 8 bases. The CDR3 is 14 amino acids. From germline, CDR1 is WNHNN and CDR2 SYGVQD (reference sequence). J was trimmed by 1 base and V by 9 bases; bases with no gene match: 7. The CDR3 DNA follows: TGCGCCAGTGACGGGACAGGTGAGAACACTGAAGCTTTCTTT. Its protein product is CASDGTGENTEAFF.

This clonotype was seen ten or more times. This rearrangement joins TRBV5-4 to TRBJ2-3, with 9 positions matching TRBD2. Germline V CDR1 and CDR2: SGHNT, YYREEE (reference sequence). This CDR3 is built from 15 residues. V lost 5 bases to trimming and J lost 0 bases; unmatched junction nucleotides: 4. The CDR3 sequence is CASRYLAGSTDTQYF. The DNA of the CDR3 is TGTGCCAGCAGGTATCTAGCGGGGAGCACAGATACGCAGTATTTT.

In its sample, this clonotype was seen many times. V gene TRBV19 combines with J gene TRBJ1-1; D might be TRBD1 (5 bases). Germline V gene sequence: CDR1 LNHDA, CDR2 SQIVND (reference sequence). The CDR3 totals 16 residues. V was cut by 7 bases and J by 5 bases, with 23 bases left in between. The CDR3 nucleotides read TGTGCCAGTATCCCCCCCTTTCCACTCCGGGGGACTGAAGCTTTCTTT. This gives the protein CASIPPFPLRGTEAFF.

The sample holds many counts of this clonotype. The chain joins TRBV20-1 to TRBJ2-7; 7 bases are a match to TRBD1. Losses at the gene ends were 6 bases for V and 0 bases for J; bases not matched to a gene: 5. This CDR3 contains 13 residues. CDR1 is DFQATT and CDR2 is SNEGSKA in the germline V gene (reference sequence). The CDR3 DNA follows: TGCAGTGCCATTCGGGACAGCTCCTACGAGCAGTACTTC. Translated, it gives CSAIRDSSYEQYF.

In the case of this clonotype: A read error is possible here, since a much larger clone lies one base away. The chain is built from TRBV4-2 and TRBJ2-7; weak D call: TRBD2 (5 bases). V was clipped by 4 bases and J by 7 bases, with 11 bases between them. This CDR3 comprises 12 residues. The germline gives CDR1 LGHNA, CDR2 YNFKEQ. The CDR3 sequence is CASSPSSDEQYF. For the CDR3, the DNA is TGTGCCAGCAGCCCTAGTAGCGATGAGCAGTACTTC.

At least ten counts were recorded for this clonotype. The CDR3 DNA reads as TGCAGTGCCCCTGGCGGGACAGGGAACACTGAAGCTTTCTTT. This gives the protein CSAPGGTGNTEAFF. The chain joins TRBV20-1 to TRBJ1-1, with TRBD1 matching over 8 bases. CDR1 and CDR2 from the germline V gene are DFQATT and SNEGSKA (reference sequence). J gave up 1 base and V 6 bases, and 7 bases lay outside the gene matches. This CDR3 has 14 amino acids.

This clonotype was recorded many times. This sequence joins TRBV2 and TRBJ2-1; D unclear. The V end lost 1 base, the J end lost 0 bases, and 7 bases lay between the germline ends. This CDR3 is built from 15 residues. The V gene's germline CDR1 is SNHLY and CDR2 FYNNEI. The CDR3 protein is CASSEGQTSYNEQFF. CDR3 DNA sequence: TGTGCCAGCAGTGAAGGCCAGACCTCCTACAATGAGCAGTTCTTC.